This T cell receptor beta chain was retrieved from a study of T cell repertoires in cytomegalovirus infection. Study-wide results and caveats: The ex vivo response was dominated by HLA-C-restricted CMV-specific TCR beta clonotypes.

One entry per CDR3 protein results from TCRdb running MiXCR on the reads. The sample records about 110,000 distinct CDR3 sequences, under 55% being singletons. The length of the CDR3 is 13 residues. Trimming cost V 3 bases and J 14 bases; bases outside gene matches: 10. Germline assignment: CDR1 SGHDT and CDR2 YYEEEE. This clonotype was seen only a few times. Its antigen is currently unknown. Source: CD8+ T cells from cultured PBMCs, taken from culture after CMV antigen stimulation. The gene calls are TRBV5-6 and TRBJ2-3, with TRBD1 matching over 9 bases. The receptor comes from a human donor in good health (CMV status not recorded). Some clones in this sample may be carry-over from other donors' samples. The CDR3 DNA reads TGTGCCAGCAGCTCCCCTGGGGGACAGGGAATGTATTTT. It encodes CASSSPGGQGMYF.